This record concerns one TCR beta chain sequence. This clonotype came up many times. This receptor's antigen is unknown. No per-base quality is available; no much larger clone lies one base away. The library relied on PCR. Sequenced using an Illumina HiSeq 2500. Molecular barcoding was employed in the preparation of TCR libraries, with unique molecular identifiers being used to normalize TCRbeta repertoire quantification. TCRdb trimmed the raw reads at Q25, called clones with MiXCR and kept productive beta chains. Each CDR3 protein appears once, grouped with its most common genes and DNA. The sample contains under 750,000 distinct CDR3 sequences, around 23% of them found a single time. The ten top clones hold less than 15% of the sample. In light of the paper, this sample's treatment or condition label describes: allogeneic hematopoietic cell transplantation with graft depleted of TCRalphabeta T cells and CD19 B cells. The children who served as transplant recipients had been given grafts of TCRalphabeta/CD19-depleted allogeneic hematopoietic cells.

This record belongs to a study of T-cell reconstitution after alpha-beta-depleted transplantation in children (dated by TCRdb to 2016 to 2017). Broadly, across the study: Using TCR repertoire profiling, the study followed T-cell immune reconstitution in a quantitative way in children after TCRalphabeta/CD19-depleted allogeneic hematopoietic cell transplantation. Beyond this particular receptor, the publication reports: The frequencies of hyperexpanded clones fell over the following months, and after one year, T-cell counts and TCRbeta diversity were mostly attributed to newly produced T cells. In some patients, the high TCRbeta diversity seen at day 60 was put down to recipient T cells and intrathymic progenitors that had survived conditioning. Apparently early alphabetaT-cell count recovery about two months after transplant reportedly relied on only several hundred rapidly expanded clones derived from non-depleted graft cells.

Sequenced material: PBMCs, mostly from graft donor cells, taken 360 days after TCRalphabeta/CD19-depleted stem cell transplant. The receptor comes from a boy under two years old who had a stem cell transplant for acute myeloid leukemia, so the T cells may come from the graft donor.

The CDR3 corresponds to CSVQETGGYEQYF. DNA sequence: TGCAGCGTCCAAGAGACAGGGGGCTACGAGCAGTACTTC. The sequence joins TRBV29-1 to TRBJ2-7; 9 middle bases align to TRBD1. V trim: 6 bases; J trim: 3 bases; unmatched bases: 6. The CDR3 has 13 amino acids, counting the end cysteine and phenylalanine. Only the CDR3 region is kept as DNA, spanning 39 bases read in frame from base 1. CDR1 and CDR2 are drawn from the germline V gene: SQVTM, ANQGSEA.